Following are 23 T cell receptor beta chains from one sample sequenced in a study of regulatory T cells in long-lasting Graves disease. Library construction for TCR beta used iRepertoire HTBI primers and Arm-PCR of CDR3 regions. TCRdb redid the calling of the multiplex PCR reads with MiXCR, one entry per CDR3 protein. Found here are 400,000 to 550,000 distinct CDR3 sequences, 15% to 20% of them singletons; the top ten hold 20% to 25%. Stated time point: newly diagnosed GD, antithyroid drugs for less than 3 months. From PBMCs, RNA was extracted and then used to make the TCR library. This sample was also put to use in a study of T cells in Graves' hyperthyroidism and ophthalmopathy.

The starting material was peripheral blood mononuclear cells (PBMCs), obtained at new diagnosis, from a patient treated with antithyroid drugs. Receptors originate from a woman aged 18-30 years with Graves disease.

This clonotype was seen at least ten times. The CDR3 nucleotides read TGTGCCAGCAGTGCGAGATACAATCAGCCCCAGCATTTT. It encodes CASSARYNQPQHF. The rearrangement uses TRBV28 and TRBJ1-5; no clear D gene. CDR3 length: 13 amino acids. Germline loops: CDR1 MDHEN, CDR2 SYDVKM. Trimming removed 5 bases from V and 3 bases from J, with 8 bases in between. Complete variable domain (other parts from reference TRBV28 and TRBJ1-5): DVKVTQSSRYLVKRTGEKVFLECVQDMDHENMFWYRQDPGLGLRLIYFSYDVKMKEKGDIPEGYSVSREKKERFSLILESASTNQTSMYLCASSARYNQPQHFGDGTRLSIL.

The rearrangement uses TRBV19 and TRBJ2-3; D gene unclear. Trimming cost V 3 bases and J 0 bases, with 10 bases left between them. The CDR3 totals 15 residues. Germline V gene lookup returns CDR1 LNHDA and CDR2 SQIVND (reference sequence). The CDR3 spells CASSMTGASTDTQYF. The DNA of the CDR3 is TGTGCCAGTAGTATGACCGGTGCTAGCACAGATACGCAGTATTTT.

This clonotype was counted at least ten times. The CDR3 loop is CASSQGAGGNPYEQYF. In nucleotides, the CDR3 is TGTGCCAGCAGCCAAGGAGCAGGGGGGAACCCCTACGAGCAGTACTTC. The chain is built from TRBV3-1 and TRBJ2-7, with D possibly matching TRBD1 (7 bases). The CDR3 runs 16 residues. V dropped 1 base and J dropped 2 bases, with 15 bases sitting between them. CDR1 is LGHDT and CDR2 is YNNKEL in the germline V gene (reference sequence).

This clonotype has ten or more counts. The V gene is TRBV24-1, the J gene TRBJ1-1, with D maybe TRBD1 (6 bases). The CDR3 sequence is 13 residues long. CDR1 is KGHDR, CDR2 SFDVKD, per germline. Trimming left V 10 bases short and J 3 bases short, with 14 bases between. As DNA, the CDR3 is TGTGCCACAGGGGGGGCGGAGGACACTGAAGCTTTCTTT. Translation gives CATGGAEDTEAFF.

The chain combines TRBV7-9 with TRBJ2-2; weak D call: TRBD2 (5 bases). V was cut by 9 bases and J by 4 bases, with 24 bases left in between. This CDR3 is built from 17 residues. CDR1 and CDR2 from the germline V gene are SEHNR and FQNEAQ (reference sequence). CDR3 sequence reads: CASRRGFGPISTGELFF. For the CDR3, the DNA is TGTGCCAGTAGACGCGGGTTTGGACCGATCAGCACCGGGGAGCTGTTTTTT. Supplemented by reference TRBV7-9 and TRBJ2-2, the full variable domain reads DTGVSQNPRHKITKRGQNVTFRCDPISEHNRLYWYRQTLGQGPEFLTYFQNEAQLEKSRLLSDRFSAERPKGSFSTLEIQRTEQGDSAMYLCASRRGFGPISTGELFFGEGSRLTVL.

This clonotype was found many times. This chain joins TRBV7-2 and TRBJ1-2; TRBD1 matches 10 bases. V gave up 8 bases and J gave up 6 bases; unmatched junction bases: 15. The CDR3 extends over 16 amino acids. Per germline, CDR1 SGHTA and CDR2 FQGNSA. The CDR3 nucleotides are TGTGCCAGCCGCCCCCCGACAGGGGGCGCGGTAAATGGCTACACCTTC. Its translation: CASRPPTGGAVNGYTF.

This clonotype was detected only a few times. V usage is TRBV6-5 and J usage is TRBJ2-3; the D gene is possibly TRBD1 (6 bases). This CDR3 region has 15 residues. The V end lost 0 bases, the J end lost 5 bases, and 12 bases lay between the germline ends. From germline, CDR1 is MNHEY and CDR2 SVGAGI. The CDR3 DNA follows: TGTGCCAGCAGTTACTCGATGGAAGGGGGAGATACGCAGTATTTT. Translation gives CASSYSMEGGDTQYF.

This clonotype was detected a few times. This chain joins TRBV11-2 and TRBJ2-7, with 7 bases that match TRBD1. The CDR3 totals 19 residues. Trimming removed 8 bases from V and 5 bases from J; junction bases left unmatched: 27. CDR1 is SGHAT, CDR2 FQNNGV, per germline. CDR3 coding DNA: TGTGCCAGCCCAGGACCGGCCCCCAATGAAGACAGGGCGAGTAACGAGCAGTACTTC. As protein: CASPGPAPNEDRASNEQYF.

This clonotype was counted at least ten times. The chain employs TRBV28 and TRBJ1-1; possibly TRBD1 for D (5 bases). This CDR3 region has 14 residues. Germline CDR1 and CDR2: MDHEN and SYDVKM. Between the trimmed V and J ends, which lost 8 bases and 3 bases, there was a span of 16 bases. CDR3 amino acids: CASGSAAGDTEAFF. The CDR3 DNA is TGTGCCAGCGGATCAGCGGCGGGGGACACTGAAGCTTTCTTT.

This clonotype was observed many times. This chain links TRBV9 with TRBJ2-3; D possibly matches TRBD1 or TRBD2 (5 bases each). Looked up from germline, CDR1 is SGDLS and CDR2 is YYNGEE. Trimming stripped 4 bases from V and 2 bases from J, with 11 bases between. The CDR3 runs 14 residues. CDR3 loop: CASSQRDPTDTQYF. The CDR3 DNA sequence: TGTGCCAGCAGCCAAAGGGACCCCACAGATACGCAGTATTTT.

This clonotype was observed a handful of times. The rearrangement joins TRBV20-1 to TRBJ2-1, with unresolved D. The germline CDR1 and CDR2 sequences are DFQATT and SNEGSKA (reference sequence). V lost 4 bases to trimming and J lost 8 bases, with 18 bases between them. This CDR3 is built from 14 residues. The CDR3 coding sequence is TGCAGTGCTATCCAAACGCCTTTGTTCGATGAGCAGTTCTTC. Amino acids: CSAIQTPLFDEQFF.

This clonotype was seen many times. The V call is TRBV28, the J call TRBJ2-7; 7 bases are a match to TRBD2. CDR1 MDHEN and CDR2 SYDVKM come from the germline V gene. The CDR3 runs 15 residues. J gave up 6 bases and V 3 bases, and 11 bases lay outside the gene matches. CDR3 DNA: TGTGCCAGCAGTTTGCTGCGGCGGGAGTCTCCCGAGCAGTACTTC. Its protein product is CASSLLRRESPEQYF.

The chain uses TRBV24-1 and TRBJ2-2; D is ambiguous. The CDR3 extends over 17 amino acids. The V end was cut by 1 base, the J end by 3 bases, with 14 bases between. CDR1 and CDR2 from the germline V gene are KGHDR and SFDVKD. CDR3 DNA: TGTGCCACCAGTGATTTTAGGGAAGGGCCCTACACCGGGGAGCTGTTTTTT. As protein: CATSDFREGPYTGELFF.

This clonotype was picked up a small number of times. The genes are TRBV20-1 and TRBJ1-5; D perhaps matches TRBD1 (6 bases). Germline V gene lookup returns CDR1 DFQATT and CDR2 SNEGSKA (reference sequence). The CDR3 totals 14 residues. V gave up 3 bases and J gave up 4 bases, with 13 bases separating them. The CDR3 bases are TGCAGTGCTAGGTCCGGGGGCATGAATCAGCCCCAGCATTTT. Amino acid sequence: CSARSGGMNQPQHF.

This clonotype turned up a few times. The CDR3 DNA reads as TGTGCCAGCCGTACTAGCGGGCTGTCCTACGAGCAGTACTTC. It specifies CASRTSGLSYEQYF. This sequence joins TRBV25-1 and TRBJ2-7; 9 nucleotides line up with TRBD2. With V trimmed by 8 bases and J by 1 base, 6 bases remained unmatched. CDR1 MGHDK and CDR2 SYGVNS come from the germline V gene. The CDR3 extends over 14 amino acids.

J is TRBJ2-3 and V is TRBV5-1, with a weak D call TRBD2 (6 bases). Trimming left V 5 bases short and J 11 bases short, with 21 bases between. Germline CDR1 is SGHRS and CDR2 is YFSETQ. This CDR3 region has 14 residues. The CDR3 coding sequence is TGCGCCAGCAGGCGCGAGACTAGTGGCGATGAGCAGTATTTT. It specifies CASRRETSGDEQYF.

The rearrangement joins TRBV20-1 to TRBJ2-7; 7 bases line up with TRBD2. Germline trimming cut 7 bases from V and 2 bases from J; bases unmatched to any gene: 8. Germline V lookup: CDR1 DFQATT, CDR2 SNEGSKA (reference sequence). The CDR3 sequence is 13 residues long. The DNA for the CDR3 is TGCAGTGGGGGGGGAGGGACCACCTACGAGCAGTACTTC. It encodes CSGGGGTTYEQYF.

This clonotype was recorded many times. This chain joins TRBV11-2 and TRBJ1-2; D possibly corresponds to TRBD1 (5 bases). Trimming took off 3 bases at V and 7 bases at J, with 12 bases between the two ends. Looked up from germline, CDR1 is SGHAT and CDR2 is FQNNGV. The CDR3 is 13 amino acids. The CDR3 DNA sequence: TGTGCCAGCAGCTTCGGGCAGGGCTTTGGCTACACCTTC. This gives the protein CASSFGQGFGYTF.

This clonotype was seen a handful of times. The chain carries TRBV7-2 and TRBJ2-1; 8 nucleotides agree with TRBD2. Germline CDR1 and CDR2: SGHTA and FQGNSA. This CDR3 is 14 amino acids long. J was trimmed by 9 bases and V by 2 bases; bases with no gene match: 6. This CDR3 is CASSLIREGGEQFF. The CDR3 nucleotides are TGTGCCAGCAGCTTAATCCGGGAGGGCGGTGAGCAGTTCTTC. The entire variable domain, with the rest obtained from reference TRBV7-2 and TRBJ2-1, is as follows: GAGVSQSPSNKVTEKGKDVELRCDPISGHTALYWYRQSLGQGLEFLIYFQGNSAPDKSGLPSDRFSAERTGGSVSTLTIQRTQQEDSAVYLCASSLIREGGEQFFGPGTRLTVL.

This chain joins TRBV10-2 and TRBJ2-3, with 7 positions matching TRBD1. The DNA end is a closer match to TRBJ2-7, so the J assignment may be wrong. The CDR3 extends over 12 amino acids. Germline V lookup: CDR1 WSHSY, CDR2 SAAADI. The CDR3 reads CASRMDRHEQYF. In nucleotides, the CDR3 is TGCGCCAGCAGGATGGACAGGCACGAGCAGTACTTC.

CDR3 region: CASSQGQDSYEQYF. The CDR3 DNA reads as TGTGCCAGCTCACAGGGGCAGGACTCCTACGAGCAGTACTTC. This chain uses TRBV18 with TRBJ2-7, with D perhaps matching TRBD1 (5 bases). Germline CDR1 KGHSH, CDR2 LQKENI. The CDR3 is 14 residues long. Trimming took off 4 bases at V and 0 bases at J, with 10 bases between the two ends.

This clonotype appeared many times. The chain couples TRBV6-1 to TRBJ2-7; the D is unclear. The CDR3 consists of 11 residues. The germline V gene encodes CDR1 MNHNS and CDR2 SASEGT. The V end lost 6 bases, the J end lost 4 bases, and 7 bases lay between the germline ends. The CDR3 region is CASRDPYEQYF. The CDR3 DNA reads TGTGCCAGCAGGGATCCTTACGAGCAGTACTTC.

This clonotype was picked up a small number of times. The rearrangement uses TRBV5-1 and TRBJ2-1; 7 bases map to TRBD2. The CDR3 spans 18 residues. Germline V gene lookup returns CDR1 SGHRS and CDR2 YFSETQ. V lost 0 bases to trimming and J lost 0 bases; unmatched junction nucleotides: 9. CDR3 nucleotide sequence: TGCGCCAGCAGCTTGGCTAGCGGTGACCTTAGCTCCTACAATGAGCAGTTCTTC. Translation: CASSLASGDLSSYNEQFF.